This T cell receptor (beta chain) stems from a study of regulatory T cells in long-lasting Graves disease (TCRdb year 2021). About the investigation overall: Persistent Graves' disease was defined as antithyroid drug treatment for over 5 years with persistently positive TSH receptor autoantibodies. This study used TCR sequencing and RNA sequencing of peripheral blood to compare persistent Graves' disease patients against newly diagnosed Graves' disease patients. The study was registered as a clinical trial and conducted in China. A total of some 33 samples were covered by TCR sequencing, comprising roughly 13 persistent and around 20 newly diagnosed Graves' disease patients. Persistent Graves' disease patients in the clinical cohort had taken antithyroid drugs for about 10.3 years on average. The research as a whole found: Sequencing and analysis were restricted to the TCR beta chain. The study examined only peripheral blood because the primary lesion, thyroid tissue, could not be accessed. The small sample size was acknowledged by the authors as a limitation that may reduce accuracy. Persistent disease showed preferential use of TRBV28, TRBJ1-2 and TRBJ2-5, whereas newly diagnosed disease favored TRBV20-1 and TRBJ2-1. Compared with newly diagnosed patients, persistent Graves' disease patients had lower TCR Shannon entropy and fewer highly expanded clones, which suggests clonal expansion. Persistent patients shared more public clonotypes among themselves (around 2,500) than newly diagnosed patients did (about 970).

This clonotype was counted a few times. Its antigen remains undetermined. Qualities for individual bases were not recorded, and no much larger clone is one base off. Interpreted using the paper, the time point label stands for: persistent/refractory GD, antithyroid drugs over 5 years with positive TRAb. RNA was extracted from PBMCs in TRIzol for both TCR sequencing and RNA sequencing. Graves' disease was diagnosed according to American Thyroid Association guidelines. The patients came from an endocrinology department in Xi'an, China. From each patient, around 9.3 milliliters of peripheral blood was collected into an EDTA anticoagulant tube. Ficoll Paque Plus density gradient separation was used to isolate PBMCs, and no further T cell sorting was performed. An Agilent 2100 Bioanalyzer and agarose gel were used to assess RNA quality, and a NanoDrop 2000 was used to measure RNA concentration. Taken from cysteine to phenylalanine, the CDR3 has 16 residues. Just the 48-base CDR3 DNA is kept, in frame starting at base 1. Per the germline V gene, SNHLY is the CDR1 and FYNNEI is the CDR2. V trim: 6 bases; J trim: 0 bases; unmatched bases: 10.

Receptor libraries were prepared by multiplex PCR. Sequenced using an Illumina HiSeq 4000. CDR3 regions were amplified by Arm-PCR with iRepertoire HTBI primers to construct TCR beta libraries. PCR products were gel purified before sequencing. From the authors' description of their analysis: Across samples, roughly 60 TRBV and approximately 15 TRBJ segments were identified and used for gene usage analysis of CDR3 amino acid clonotypes. COPE and FqMerger were used to merge the filtered high-quality paired reads into contigs. Contigs were aligned with BLAST to IMGT TRBV, TRBD and TRBJ reference genes, and CDR3 was defined per IMGT. Any clonotype with a frequency above 0.1% was counted as a highly expanded clone. Shannon entropy was used to measure repertoire diversity, and the Gini coefficient was used to measure V-J evenness. A clonotype found in more than one individual was treated as public. The raw public data were reprocessed by TCRdb itself: fastp quality trimming at Q25, MiXCR clonotype calling, in-frame beta chains only. Each CDR3 protein appears once, grouped with its most common genes and DNA. These V and J calls originate from TCRdb's pipeline instead of the authors' own analysis. Across this sample there are approximately 440,000 distinct CDR3 sequences, with 23% seen only once. The ten largest clonotypes hold roughly 28% of the sample.

The receptor chain draws on TRBV2 and TRBJ2-7, and 8 junction bases match TRBD2. Material: peripheral blood mononuclear cells (PBMCs), obtained when the disease was refractory, from a patient treated with antithyroid drugs. The receptor was isolated from a female donor with Graves disease. The DNA sequence is given as TGTGCCAGCAGACCGGGGGGGGCCCCTCGCTCCTACGAGCAGTACTTC. Its translation is CASRPGGAPRSYEQYF.